Below are 19 T cell receptor beta chains sequenced from a single sample in a study of blood T cell repertoires in COVID-19. Sequencing was performed with immunoSEQ multiplex PCR; in TCRdb, only in-frame clones are kept and a portion is missing. The table records some 120,000 clones, more than 70% of them present only once. Sequencing used peripheral blood. The receptors come from a woman in her twenties or thirties who had recovered from COVID-19.

CDR3 coding DNA: TGCGCCAGCAGCTTGGCCCCCCAGGGGGCGCCAGAGACCCAGTACTTC. This gives the protein CASSLAPQGAPETQYF. The chain is built from TRBV5-1 and TRBJ2-5; 8 nucleotides align to TRBD1. CDR1 SGHRS and CDR2 YFSETQ come from the germline V gene. This CDR3 has 16 amino acids. Trimming at V came to 0 bases and at J to 4 bases, leaving 8 bases not matched to a gene.

V gene TRBV6-6 combines with J gene TRBJ1-2; 8 nucleotides agree with TRBD1. The CDR3 extends over 15 amino acids. CDR1 MNHNY and CDR2 SVGAGI come from the germline V gene (reference sequence). Trimming took 4 bases from V and 5 from J; bases not matched to a gene: 9. CDR3 region: CASSSPDRDHYGYTF. The CDR3 bases are TGTGCCAGCAGTTCCCCGGACAGGGACCATTATGGCTACACCTTC.

As to this clone: The junction differs from germline at one of its ends, possibly a read error. This chain joins TRBV20-1 and TRBJ1-2; D gene uncertain. CDR1 and CDR2 (germline): DFQATT, SNEGSKA (reference sequence). This CDR3 is built from 10 residues. The CDR3 sequence: CSASGGTLAF. The CDR3 nucleotides read TGCAGTGCTAGCGGCGGCACCTTGGCCTTC.

The chain joins TRBV5-1 to TRBJ2-3, with 9 positions matching TRBD1. The J segment lost 0 bases and the V segment lost 4 bases, leaving 3 bases of the junction unmatched. CDR1 and CDR2 (germline): SGHRS, YFSETQ. The CDR3 loop spans 15 amino acids. This CDR3 is CASSATGGSTDTQYF. The DNA for the CDR3 is TGCGCCAGCAGCGCGACAGGGGGGAGCACAGATACGCAGTATTTT. The whole variable domain, filled in from reference TRBV5-1 and TRBJ2-3, reads KAGVTQTPRYLIKTRGQQVTLSCSPISGHRSVSWYQQTPGQGLQFLFEYFSETQRNKGNFPGRFSGRQFSNSRSEMNVSTLELGDSALYLCASSATGGSTDTQYFGPGTRLTVL.

This sequence joins TRBV9 and TRBJ2-1; D is ambiguous. There are 13 residues in the CDR3. V was clipped by 4 bases and J by 0 bases, with 5 bases between them. The V gene's germline CDR1 is SGDLS and CDR2 YYNGEE. CDR3 protein: CASSLSSYNEQFF. The DNA of the CDR3 is TGTGCCAGCAGCTTGAGCTCCTACAATGAGCAGTTCTTC.

This rearrangement joins TRBV7-2 to TRBJ2-2; D remains ambiguous. CDR3 length: 12 residues. Trimming shortened V by 5 bases and J by 6 bases, and 7 bases separated the two germline ends. The V gene's germline CDR1 is SGHTA and CDR2 FQGNSA. The CDR3 coding sequence is TGTGCCAGCAGCCCAGGCGCCGGGGAGCTGTTTTTT. This codes for CASSPGAGELFF.

Only one count was recorded for this clone. The V call is TRBV24-1, the J call TRBJ2-3; 11 positions match TRBD2. This CDR3 has 16 amino acids. CDR1 and CDR2 from the germline V gene are KGHDR and SFDVKD. V shed 2 bases, J shed 4 bases, and the junction held 4 bases outside the gene matches. The CDR3 nucleotides read TGTGCCACCAGTGATTCTAGCGGGGGGCACGCAGATACGCAGTATTTT. Amino acids: CATSDSSGGHADTQYF.

V is TRBV6-1 and J is TRBJ1-2, with D unclear. This CDR3 is 12 amino acids long. V lost 3 bases to trimming and J lost 6 bases, with 8 bases between them. Germline-derived CDR1 and CDR2 are MNHNS and SASEGT. CDR3 in amino acids: CASSDPGNGYTF. CDR3 bases: TGTGCCAGCAGTGATCCGGGAAATGGCTACACCTTC.

The CDR3 DNA follows: TGTGCCAGCAGTTACGACAGACTTACGAACACTGAAGCTTTCTTT. This gives the protein CASSYDRLTNTEAFF. The V gene is TRBV6-5, the J gene TRBJ1-1; weak D call: TRBD1 (5 bases). Deletions cut 2 bases from V and 1 base from J, with 11 bases between. Per germline, CDR1 MNHEY and CDR2 SVGAGI. The CDR3 is 15 residues long.

The rearrangement links TRBV19 to TRBJ2-3; D unclear. This CDR3 has 10 residues. CDR1 and CDR2 from the germline V gene are LNHDA and SQIVND (reference sequence). V gave up 8 bases and J gave up 5 bases, with 5 bases separating them. The CDR3 spells CASHGDTQYF. CDR3 coding DNA: TGTGCCAGTCACGGAGATACGCAGTATTTT.

The chain recombines TRBV19 with TRBJ2-7; D might be TRBD2 (6 bases). The V gene lost 4 bases and the J gene lost 5 bases, with 18 bases spanning the gap. CDR1 is LNHDA, CDR2 SQIVND, per germline (reference sequence). The CDR3 contains 15 residues. The CDR3, as DNA: TGTGCCAGTAGTACCGCCATAGCGGAGTCGGACGAGCAGTACTTC. Encoded protein: CASSTAIAESDEQYF.

This rearrangement joins TRBV5-1 to TRBJ1-2; 7 bases are a match to TRBD1. V shed 0 bases, J shed 2 bases, and the junction held 7 bases outside the gene matches. The germline gives CDR1 SGHRS, CDR2 YFSETQ. The CDR3 is made up of 16 amino acids. The CDR3 sequence: CASSLGRDRVNYGYTF. The CDR3 coding sequence is TGCGCCAGCAGCTTGGGACGGGACAGAGTAAACTATGGCTACACCTTC.

The chain employs TRBV7-2 and TRBJ1-5, with TRBD1 identical over 9 bases. From germline, CDR1 is SGHTA and CDR2 FQGNSA. Trimming at V came to 5 bases and at J to 7 bases, leaving 9 bases not matched to a gene. This CDR3 has 15 residues. Written as DNA, the CDR3 is TGTGCCAGCAGCCTCACCGGGACAGGGTACCAGCCCCAGCATTTT. Its protein product is CASSLTGTGYQPQHF.

This chain uses TRBV9 with TRBJ1-6; 8 bases align to TRBD1. This CDR3 is built from 15 residues. Trimming cost V 3 bases and J 4 bases; bases outside gene matches: 3. Germline V gene lookup returns CDR1 SGDLS and CDR2 YYNGEE. The CDR3 loop reads CASSADRGYNSPLHF. The CDR3 DNA reads as TGTGCCAGCAGCGCAGACAGGGGTTATAATTCACCCCTCCACTTT.

V and J are TRBV5-6 and TRBJ2-3; D is perhaps TRBD1 (5 bases). This CDR3 has 14 residues. V was clipped by 0 bases and J by 1 base, with 6 bases between them. Germline V gene sequence: CDR1 SGHDT, CDR2 YYEEEE. CDR3 in amino acids: CASSLGGRTDTQYF. CDR3 nucleotide sequence: TGTGCCAGCAGCTTGGGGGGCCGCACAGATACGCAGTATTTT.

The chain combines TRBV2 with TRBJ2-3; possibly TRBD2 for D (5 bases). In germline, CDR1 is SNHLY, CDR2 FYNNEI. The CDR3 loop spans 14 amino acids. The germline V and J ends were trimmed by 6 bases and 0 bases, with 10 bases remaining between them. The CDR3 loop reads CASRRGWSTDTQYF. Here the CDR3 DNA reads TGTGCCAGCAGACGGGGTTGGAGCACAGATACGCAGTATTTT.

This rearrangement joins TRBV7-9 to TRBJ1-1; perhaps TRBD1 as D (6 bases). Germline V gene sequence: CDR1 SEHNR, CDR2 FQNEAQ (reference sequence). V was cut by 0 bases and J by 1 base, with 9 bases left in between. The CDR3 runs to 15 residues. As DNA, the CDR3 is TGTGCCAGCAGCTTAGCAACAGGGACGAACACTGAAGCTTTCTTT. It yields the protein CASSLATGTNTEAFF.

The rearrangement links TRBV6-5 to TRBJ1-3; tentative D call: TRBD1 (6 bases). Trimming took off 2 bases at V and 2 bases at J, with 10 bases between the two ends. The CDR3 sequence is 15 residues long. The germline V gene encodes CDR1 MNHEY and CDR2 SVGAGI. CDR3 sequence: CASSYGGATGNTIYF. CDR3 bases: TGTGCCAGCAGTTACGGGGGCGCGACTGGAAACACCATATATTTT.

The V gene is TRBV7-3, the J gene TRBJ2-2; 15 positions match TRBD2. The germline V gene encodes CDR1 SGHTA and CDR2 FQGTGA. The CDR3 totals 18 residues. The V segment lost 5 bases and the J segment 4 bases; nucleotides outside the gene matches: 8. The CDR3 reads CASSRGLAGGRVTGELFF. The CDR3 bases are TGTGCCAGCAGCCGCGGACTAGCGGGAGGGCGTGTCACCGGGGAGCTGTTTTTT.